This T cell receptor (beta chain) was recorded in a study of shared clonotypes between healthy human individuals. Study-wide results and limits: In this cohort, only blood was sampled, and tissue repertoires likely differ. Estimated richness was generally greater in naive than memory subsets. Non-shared clonotypes showed lower generation probabilities than clonotypes common to all four donors.

Naive CD8 cells comprised CD45RO-negative, CCR7-positively selected cells, excluding terminally differentiated effector memory CD45RA+ cells. Germline V gives CDR1 MGHRA, CDR2 YSYEKL. Trimming pared 4 bases from V and 3 bases from J, leaving 12 bases between. The CDR3 has 14 residues. Authors' analysis steps: Junction-only sequences produced by ImmunoSEQ had no quality scores, so filtering differed. Sequencing used immunoSEQ multiplex PCR; TCRdb keeps in-frame clones, though not all of them. V, J and clone size were drawn from that table, and D and trimming were deduced from the DNA. The data show about 2.1 million clones, roughly 95% seen once. Concerning this clone itself: Its target is unknown.

Sequencing input: naive CD8+ T cells from PBMCs. This receptor was obtained from a man aged 18 to 29 in good health. Some clones in this sample may be carry-over from other donors' samples. This chain joins TRBV4-1 and TRBJ1-2; D possibly corresponds to TRBD1 (6 bases). The DNA for the CDR3 is TGCGCCAGCAGCCCCCGGGGGCCGGACTATGGCTACACCTTC. It codes for CASSPRGPDYGYTF.